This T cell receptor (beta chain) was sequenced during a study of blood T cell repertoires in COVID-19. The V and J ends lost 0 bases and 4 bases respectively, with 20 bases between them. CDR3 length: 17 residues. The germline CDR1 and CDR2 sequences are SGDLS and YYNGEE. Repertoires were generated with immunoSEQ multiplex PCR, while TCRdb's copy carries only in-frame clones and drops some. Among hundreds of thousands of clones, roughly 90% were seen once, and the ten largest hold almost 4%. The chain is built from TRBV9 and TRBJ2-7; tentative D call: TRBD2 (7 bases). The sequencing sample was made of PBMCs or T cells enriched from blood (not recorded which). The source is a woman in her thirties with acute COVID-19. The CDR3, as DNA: TGTGCCAGCAGCGTAGGGCAGGGAACGGGGGGCGAGTACGAGCAGTACTTC. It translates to CASSVGQGTGGEYEQYF.